What follows is one T cell receptor beta chain and its context. Its antigen remains unknown. Germline CDR1 and CDR2: LGHNA and YNFKEQ. Trimming at V came to 5 bases and at J to 3 bases, leaving 4 bases not matched to a gene. CDR3 length equals 14 residues. This specimen comes from a study of T cell responses to AZD1222 COVID-19 vaccine. The repertoire was sequenced with immunoSEQ multiplex PCR; TCRdb's copy has only in-frame clones and lacks some. Among over 45,000 clones listed, approximately 89% were seen once. General study points: Reports indicate that nearly half of spike-specific TCRs are directed at unmutated variant regions. Spike-specific TCRs gained breadth and depth after people received two AZD1222 doses.

The input for sequencing was peripheral blood, taken 28 days after the second AZD1222 dose. This TCR was recovered from an adult who received the AZD1222 COVID-19 vaccine. The V and J genes are TRBV4-2 and TRBJ2-7, with TRBD2 matching 10 bases. CDR3 in amino acids: CASSALAGVYEQYF. CDR3 nucleotides: TGTGCCAGCAGCGCCCTAGCGGGGGTCTACGAGCAGTACTTC.